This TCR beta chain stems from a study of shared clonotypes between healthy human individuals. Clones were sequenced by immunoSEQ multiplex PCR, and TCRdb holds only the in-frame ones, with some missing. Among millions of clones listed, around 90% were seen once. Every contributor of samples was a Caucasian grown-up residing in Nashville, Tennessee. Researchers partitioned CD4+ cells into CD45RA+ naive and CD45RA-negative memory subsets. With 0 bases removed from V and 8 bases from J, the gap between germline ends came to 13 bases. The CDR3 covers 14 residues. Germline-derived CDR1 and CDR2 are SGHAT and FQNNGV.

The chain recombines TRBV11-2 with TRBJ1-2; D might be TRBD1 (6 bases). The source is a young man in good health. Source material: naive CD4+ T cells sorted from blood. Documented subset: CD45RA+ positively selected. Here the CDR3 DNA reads TGTGCCAGCAGCTTAGAGCTGGGGGCGCGGGGCTACACCTTC. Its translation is CASSLELGARGYTF.